This T cell receptor beta chain is from a study of blood T cell repertoires in COVID-19. Study-level background: Italy, Spain and the United States were the sources of the convalescent and acute COVID-19 samples.

Allocation to cohorts depended on clinical history reported by the participants. Original processing methods: Estimation of nucleated cell counts relied on the amplification of reference gene primers. Profiled with immunoSEQ multiplex PCR; TCRdb holds only in-frame clones, not every one. V, J and clone size derive from that table, while D and trimming were established from the DNA sequence. The table records 100,000 to 150,000 clones, 86% of them present only once. The CDR3 is 13 residues long. V dropped 4 bases and J dropped 11; count of bases not matched to a gene: 6. Source material: PBMCs or T cells enriched from blood (not recorded which). The chain is built from TRBV12-3 or TRBV12-4 and TRBJ1-1, with 11 bases matching TRBD1. The receptor's source is a woman in her forties or fifties who had recovered from COVID-19. The CDR3 loop reads CASSYRDRGSAFF. CDR3 DNA: TGTGCCAGCAGTTACCGGGACAGGGGGAGCGCTTTCTTT.